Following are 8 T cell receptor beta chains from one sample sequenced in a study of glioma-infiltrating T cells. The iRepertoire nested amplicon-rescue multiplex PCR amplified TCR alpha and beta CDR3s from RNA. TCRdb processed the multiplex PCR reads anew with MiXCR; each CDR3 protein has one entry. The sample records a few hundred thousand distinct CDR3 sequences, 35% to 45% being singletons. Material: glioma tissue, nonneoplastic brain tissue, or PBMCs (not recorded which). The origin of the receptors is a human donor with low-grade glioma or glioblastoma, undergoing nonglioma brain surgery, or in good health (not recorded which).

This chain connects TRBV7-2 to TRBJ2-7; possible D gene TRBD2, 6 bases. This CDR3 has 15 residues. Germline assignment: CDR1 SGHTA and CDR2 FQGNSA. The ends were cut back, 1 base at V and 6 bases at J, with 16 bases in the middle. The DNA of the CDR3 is TGTGCCAGCAGCTTAGTGGAGGGGATTGGCTCCGAGCAGTACTTC. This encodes CASSLVEGIGSEQYF.

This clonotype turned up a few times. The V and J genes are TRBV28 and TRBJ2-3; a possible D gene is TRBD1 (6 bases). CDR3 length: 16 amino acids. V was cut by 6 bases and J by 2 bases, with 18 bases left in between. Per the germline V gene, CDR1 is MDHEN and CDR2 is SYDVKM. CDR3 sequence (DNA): TGTGCCAGCAGCGCTGCGCAGGGGCAAGACACAGATACGCAGTATTTT. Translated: CASSAAQGQDTDTQYF.

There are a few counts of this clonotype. The CDR3: CASSLLAGGPETQYF. CDR3 sequence (DNA): TGTGCCAGCAGTCTACTAGCGGGAGGGCCAGAGACCCAGTACTTC. The chain has TRBV27 and TRBJ2-5; 13 nucleotides agree with TRBD2. Germline values: CDR1 MNHEY, CDR2 SMNVEV (reference sequence). Germline trimming cut 5 bases from V and 4 bases from J; bases unmatched to any gene: 4. CDR3 length: 15 residues.

CDR3 sequence reads: CATSDLKPNRGPLQDTQYF. CDR3 DNA sequence: TGTGCCACCAGTGATTTAAAGCCCAACAGGGGGCCTTTACAAGATACGCAGTATTTT. This chain joins TRBV24-1 and TRBJ2-3; 9 nucleotides line up with TRBD1. After removal of 1 base from V and 5 bases from J, the junction contained 15 bases not matched to a gene. CDR1 is KGHDR and CDR2 is SFDVKD in the germline V gene. This CDR3 contains 19 residues.

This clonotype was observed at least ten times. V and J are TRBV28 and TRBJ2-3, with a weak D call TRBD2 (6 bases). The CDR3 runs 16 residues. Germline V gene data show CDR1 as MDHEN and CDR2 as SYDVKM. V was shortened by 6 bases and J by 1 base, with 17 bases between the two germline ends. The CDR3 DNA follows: TGTGCCAGCAGAGCCTACTTGGCGGGGCGCACAGATACGCAGTATTTT. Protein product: CASRAYLAGRTDTQYF.

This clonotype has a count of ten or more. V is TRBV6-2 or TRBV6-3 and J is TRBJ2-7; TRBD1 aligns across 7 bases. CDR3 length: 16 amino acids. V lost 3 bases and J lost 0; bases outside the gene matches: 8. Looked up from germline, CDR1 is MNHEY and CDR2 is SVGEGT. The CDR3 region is CASSYGTALSSYEQYF. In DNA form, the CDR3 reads TGTGCCAGCAGTTATGGGACAGCCCTGAGCTCCTACGAGCAGTACTTC.

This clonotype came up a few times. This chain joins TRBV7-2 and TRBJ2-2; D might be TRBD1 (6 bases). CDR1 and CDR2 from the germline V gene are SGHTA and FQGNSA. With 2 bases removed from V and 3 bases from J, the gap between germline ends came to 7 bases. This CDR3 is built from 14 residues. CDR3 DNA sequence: TGTGCCAGCAGCTTAAACAGGGACACCGGGGAGCTGTTTTTT. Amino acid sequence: CASSLNRDTGELFF.

CDR3 in DNA: TGCAGTGCTAGGGACAGAACTAATGAAAAACTGTTTTTT. It specifies CSARDRTNEKLFF. This chain connects TRBV20-1 to TRBJ1-4; tentative D call: TRBD1 (6 bases). Trimming stripped 3 bases from V and 1 base from J, with 6 bases between. The germline V gene has CDR1 DFQATT and CDR2 SNEGSKA (reference sequence). This CDR3 is built from 13 residues.